This T cell receptor beta chain was obtained from a study of lymphopenia after photon versus proton radiotherapy. The study, taken as a whole, reports: Relative stability marked proton patients; photon patients lost diversity and naive cells.

TCRdb's table, derived via immunoSEQ multiplex PCR, lists solely in-frame clones and lacks some. The repertoire holds some 15,000 clones, about 85% seen once, with under 60% in the top ten. Germline lookup yields CDR1 SGDLS and CDR2 YYNGEE. Trimming removed 4 bases from V and 7 bases from J; junction bases left unmatched: 7. This CDR3 region has 13 residues. Worth noting for this clone: What it recognizes is unknown.

This receptor was obtained from a woman aged 55-69 years with cholangiocarcinoma. Some clones in this sample may be carry-over from other donors' samples. This sample comprised peripheral blood, obtained from a patient treated with proton-based radiotherapy. V usage is TRBV9 and J usage is TRBJ2-7; 8 nucleotides align to TRBD1. The CDR3 protein is CASSPPTGAEQYF. Here the CDR3 DNA reads TGTGCCAGCAGCCCCCCGACAGGGGCTGAGCAGTACTTC.